The 2 T cell receptor beta chains below all came from one sample that was sequenced in a study of T cell changes during pregnancy in multiple sclerosis. Repertoires were generated with immunoSEQ multiplex PCR, while TCRdb's copy carries only in-frame clones and drops some. The sample includes 70,000 to 75,000 clones, around 92% of them seen just once. The specimen comprised peripheral blood, sampled before pregnancy. Every receptor here comes from a female donor with multiple sclerosis, enrolled in a pregnancy study.

This chain joins TRBV28 and TRBJ2-3, with 7 positions matching TRBD2. The CDR3 contains 14 residues. The V and J ends lost 3 bases and 4 bases, in that order; junction bases with no gene match: 4. CDR1 and CDR2 from the germline V gene are MDHEN and SYDVKM. This CDR3 reads CASSLRENADTQYF. In nucleotides, the CDR3 is TGTGCCAGCAGTTTGCGGGAGAACGCAGATACGCAGTATTTT.

This clone was seen once. The chain combines TRBV15 with TRBJ2-7; 9 bases fit TRBD2. This CDR3 comprises 16 residues. Germline values: CDR1 LNHNV, CDR2 YYDKDF (reference sequence). The junction had 13 bases not matched to a gene; V was cut back by 4 bases and J by 6 bases. The CDR3 bases are TGTGCCACCAGCAAGGAGCGGGAGGCGTATGGGGCCGAGCAGTACTTC. Its protein product is CATSKEREAYGAEQYF.